This T cell receptor beta chain was retrieved from a study of shared clonotypes between healthy human individuals. In the CD4+ fraction, cells were divided into CD45RA+ naive and CD45RA-negative memory subsets. Profiling relied on immunoSEQ multiplex PCR, and the TCRdb table lists in-frame clones only, not all of them. The table shows about 610,000 clones, with 95% to 98% occurring only once. V lost 4 bases to trimming and J lost 1 base, with 13 bases between them. CDR3 length: 15 amino acids. From germline, CDR1 is SGHDN and CDR2 FVKESK. The rearrangement links TRBV14 to TRBJ2-5; D gene uncertain. Sequences were obtained from naive CD4+ T cells sorted from blood. Documented subset: CD45RA+ positively selected. The source is a woman aged 25 to 39 in good health. The CDR3 here is CASSRNEAVQETQYF. Here the CDR3 DNA reads TGTGCCAGCAGCCGAAACGAGGCCGTCCAAGAGACCCAGTACTTC.